The T cell receptor (beta chain) described here comes from a study of T cell responses to AZD1222 COVID-19 vaccine. Study-level findings and limits: The study identified only five or six AZD1222 recipients as seropositive at baseline. Spike-specific TCR repertoires showed rising breadth and depth after two AZD1222 doses. Repertoire sampling was restricted to post-peak T cell response timepoints.

Produced via immunoSEQ multiplex PCR; TCRdb's table is partial and in-frame only. The sample holds about 120,000 clones, roughly 88% seen once. The V and J ends lost 0 bases and 2 bases, in that order; junction bases with no gene match: 5. This CDR3 region has 17 residues. Germline CDR1 reads SGDLS; CDR2 reads YYNGEE. This clone appeared once. Its antigen is undetermined. This chain links TRBV9 with TRBJ2-1, with TRBD2 matching 10 bases. This specimen was peripheral blood, taken on day 0 of AZD1222 vaccination. The TCR was taken from an adult in good health. The CDR3 sequence is CASSVGFTSGAYNEQFF. DNA for the CDR3: TGTGCCAGCAGCGTAGGATTCACTAGCGGGGCCTACAATGAGCAGTTCTTC.